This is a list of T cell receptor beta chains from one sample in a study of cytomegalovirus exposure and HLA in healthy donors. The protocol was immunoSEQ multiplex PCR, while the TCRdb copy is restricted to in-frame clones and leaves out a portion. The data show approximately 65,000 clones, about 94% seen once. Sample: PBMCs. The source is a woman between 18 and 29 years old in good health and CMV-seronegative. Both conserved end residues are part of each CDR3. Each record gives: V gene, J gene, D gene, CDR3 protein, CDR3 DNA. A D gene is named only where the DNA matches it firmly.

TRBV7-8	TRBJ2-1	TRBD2	CASSLAWTSEQFF	TGTGCCAGCAGCTTAGCTTGGACTAGCGAGCAGTTCTTC
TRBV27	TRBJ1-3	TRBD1	CASSLTGIRGNTIYF	TGTGCCAGCAGTCTGACAGGGATTCGAGGAAACACCATATATTTT
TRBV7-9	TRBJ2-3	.	CASSFTVSTDTQYF	TGTGCCAGCAGCTTCACAGTCAGCACAGATACGCAGTATTTT
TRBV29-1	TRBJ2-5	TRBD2	CSVDTGGGLQETQYF	TGCAGCGTTGATACGGGCGGGGGGCTCCAAGAGACCCAGTACTTC
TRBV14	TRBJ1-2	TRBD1	CASSQVATGEGYTF	TGTGCCAGCAGCCAAGTAGCAACAGGGGAAGGCTACACCTTC
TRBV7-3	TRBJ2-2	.	CASSPEAGELFF	TGTGCCAGCAGCCCGGAGGCCGGGGAGCTGTTTTTT
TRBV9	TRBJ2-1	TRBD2	CASSPGGMAGGSYNEQFF	TGTGCCAGCAGCCCCGGGGGAATGGCGGGGGGCTCCTACAATGAGCAGTTCTTC
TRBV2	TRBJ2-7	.	CASSEPRQRVTYEQYF	TGTGCCAGCAGTGAACCGCGACAGCGAGTAACCTACGAGCAGTACTTC
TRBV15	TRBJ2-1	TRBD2	CATSRDGLAANEQFF	TGTGCCACCAGCAGAGATGGACTAGCGGCCAATGAGCAGTTCTTC
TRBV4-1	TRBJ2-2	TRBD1	CASSQATGTGELFF	TGCGCCAGCAGCCAAGCGACAGGGACCGGGGAGCTGTTTTTT
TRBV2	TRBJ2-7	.	CASSPQTVSSYEQYF	TGTGCCAGCAGCCCCCAGACAGTAAGCTCCTACGAGCAGTACTTC
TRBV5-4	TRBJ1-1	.	CASSLPGGGMNTEAFF	TGTGCCAGCAGCTTGCCGGGGGGCGGAATGAACACTGAAGCTTTCTTT
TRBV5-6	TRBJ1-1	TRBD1	CATFPGTANTEAFF	TGTGCCACCTTCCCCGGGACAGCGAACACTGAAGCTTTCTTT
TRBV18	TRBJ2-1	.	CASSPLPPRAHNEQFF	TGTGCCAGCTCACCACTCCCACCCAGGGCCCACAATGAGCAGTTCTTC
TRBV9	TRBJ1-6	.	CASSPTAGSSYNSPLHF	TGTGCCAGCAGCCCAACAGCGGGGAGCTCCTATAATTCACCCCTCCACTTT
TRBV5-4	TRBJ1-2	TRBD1	CASSPFSTGGYGYTF	TGTGCCAGCAGCCCCTTCTCGACAGGGGGTTATGGCTACACCTTC
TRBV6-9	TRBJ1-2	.	CATPRGGYTF	TGTGCCACACCTAGGGGGGGGTACACCTTC
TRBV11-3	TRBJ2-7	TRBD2	CASSLDPAGGTYEQYF	TGTGCCAGCAGCTTAGATCCGGCGGGGGGTACCTACGAGCAGTACTTC
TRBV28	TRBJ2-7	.	CASIPFGGNEQYF	TGTGCCAGCATCCCTTTTGGGGGGAACGAGCAGTACTTC
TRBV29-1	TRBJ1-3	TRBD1	CSVEGTGAGNTIYF	TGCAGCGTGGAGGGGACAGGGGCTGGAAACACCATATATTTT
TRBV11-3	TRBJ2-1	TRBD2	CASSAGVYNEQFF	TGTGCCAGCAGCGCGGGGGTTTACAATGAGCAGTTCTTC
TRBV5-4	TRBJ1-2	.	CASGPGDNYGYTF	TGTGCCAGCGGGCCAGGGGATAACTATGGCTACACCTTC
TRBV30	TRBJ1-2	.	CAWSVRGDYGYTF	TGTGCCTGGAGTGTAAGGGGCGACTATGGCTACACCTTC
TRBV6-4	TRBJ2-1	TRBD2	CASSPLGGLAVNEQFF	TGTGCCAGCAGTCCCTTGGGGGGACTAGCGGTCAATGAGCAGTTCTTC
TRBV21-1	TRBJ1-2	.	CASSGRRDRDYYGYTF	TGTGCCAGCAGCGGCCGGCGGGACAGGGACTACTATGGCTACACCTTC
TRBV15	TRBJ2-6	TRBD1	CATSSQGSGANVLTF	TGTGCCACCAGCTCACAGGGGAGTGGGGCCAACGTCCTGACTTTC
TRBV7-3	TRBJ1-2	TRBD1	CASSLFAGGGYTF	TGTGCCAGCAGCTTATTTGCAGGGGGAGGCTACACCTTC
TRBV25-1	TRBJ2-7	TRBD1	CASSGPNHRTGGTYEQYF	TGTGCCAGCAGTGGTCCAAATCACCGGACAGGGGGGACCTACGAGCAGTACTTC
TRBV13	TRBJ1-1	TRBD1	CASSSDRVAFF	TGTGCCAGCAGCTCCGACAGGGTGGCTTTCTTT
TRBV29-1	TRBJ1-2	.	CSVERGSCYTF	TGCAGCGTAGAACGAGGGAGTTGCTACACCTTC
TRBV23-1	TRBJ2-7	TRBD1	CASLPIAPGTGASYEQYF	TGCGCCTCCCTCCCTATAGCCCCTGGGACAGGTGCCTCCTACGAGCAGTACTTC
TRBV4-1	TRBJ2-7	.	CASSRLLVEYEQYF	TGCGCCAGCAGCCGCCTCTTAGTTGAGTACGAGCAGTACTTC
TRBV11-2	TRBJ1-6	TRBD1	CASSLTGVFSPLHF	TGTGCCAGCAGCTTGACAGGGGTTTTTTCACCCCTCCACTTT